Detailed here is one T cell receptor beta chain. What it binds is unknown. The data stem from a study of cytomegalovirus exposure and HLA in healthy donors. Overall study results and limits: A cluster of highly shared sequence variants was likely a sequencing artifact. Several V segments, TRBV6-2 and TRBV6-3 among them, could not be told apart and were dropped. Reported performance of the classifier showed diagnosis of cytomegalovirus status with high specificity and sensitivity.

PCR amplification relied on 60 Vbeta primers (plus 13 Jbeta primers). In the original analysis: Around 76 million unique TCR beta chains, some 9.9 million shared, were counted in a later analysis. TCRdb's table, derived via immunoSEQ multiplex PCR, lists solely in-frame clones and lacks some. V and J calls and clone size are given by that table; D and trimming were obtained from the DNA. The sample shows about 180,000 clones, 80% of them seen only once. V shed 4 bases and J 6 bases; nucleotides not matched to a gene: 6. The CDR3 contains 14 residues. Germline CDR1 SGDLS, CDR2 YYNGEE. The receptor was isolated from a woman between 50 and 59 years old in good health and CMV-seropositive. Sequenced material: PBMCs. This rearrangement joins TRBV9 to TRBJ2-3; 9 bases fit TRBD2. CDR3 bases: TGTGCCAGCAGCCAGCGGGGGGCGGGGGATACGCAGTATTTT. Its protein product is CASSQRGAGDTQYF.